The 31 T cell receptor beta chains below were found in one sample sequenced in a study of cytomegalovirus exposure and HLA in healthy donors. PCR used 60 Vbeta primers and 13 Jbeta primers. Libraries were prepared by immunoSEQ multiplex PCR; TCRdb keeps only in-frame clonotypes and omits some of them. The sample shows 180,000 or so clones, 65% to 85% of them seen only once. Sequencing was performed on PBMCs. Every receptor here comes from a girl aged 5-17 years in good health and CMV-seropositive.

The gene calls are TRBV5-4 and TRBJ2-4; D unclear. Trimming left V 3 bases short and J 3 bases short, with 13 bases between. This CDR3 has 15 amino acids. Looked up from germline, CDR1 is SGHNT and CDR2 is YYREEE (reference sequence). This CDR3 reads CASSSRMGDKNIQYF. In DNA form, the CDR3 reads TGTGCCAGCAGCTCCAGAATGGGCGACAAAAACATTCAGTACTTC.

This chain uses TRBV27 with TRBJ1-1; D call uncertain. Looked up from germline, CDR1 is MNHEY and CDR2 is SMNVEV (reference sequence). Trimming shortened V by 6 bases and J by 2 bases, and 13 bases separated the two germline ends. The CDR3 has 14 amino acids. This CDR3 reads CASRQSLANTEAFF. DNA of the CDR3: TGTGCCAGCAGGCAGTCTTTGGCTAACACTGAAGCTTTCTTT.

V usage is TRBV6-4 and J usage is TRBJ2-2, with 7 bases that match TRBD2. The J segment lost 6 bases and the V segment lost 1 base, leaving 23 bases of the junction unmatched. Germline V lookup: CDR1 MRHNA, CDR2 SNTAGT. The CDR3 runs 21 residues. The CDR3 region has the DNA TGTGCCAGCAGTGACTACCCCTTCGCCAAGCGGGGAGGGCTCTATGCCGGGGAGCTGTTTTTT. It encodes CASSDYPFAKRGGLYAGELFF.

The chain carries TRBV5-1 and TRBJ1-2; 10 nucleotides line up with TRBD1. Germline V gives CDR1 SGHRS, CDR2 YFSETQ. The CDR3 spans 13 residues. Trimming at V came to 4 bases and at J to 10 bases, leaving 7 bases not matched to a gene. The CDR3 region has the DNA TGCGCCAGCAGCCCCGGGACAGGGGTGCCCTACACCTTC. This codes for CASSPGTGVPYTF.

This clone was found a few times. The chain combines TRBV11-2 with TRBJ1-1; D is possibly TRBD1 (6 bases). Trimming pared 6 bases from V and 3 bases from J, leaving 17 bases between. The CDR3 extends over 15 amino acids. Germline lookup yields CDR1 SGHAT and CDR2 FQNNGV. Written as DNA, the CDR3 is TGTGCCAGCAGTCACTACAGGGCTGCGGACACTGAAGCTTTCTTT. Protein sequence: CASSHYRAADTEAFF.

V and J are TRBV28 and TRBJ2-5; D unresolved. The CDR3 extends over 13 amino acids. Germline assignment: CDR1 MDHEN and CDR2 SYDVKM. The V and J ends lost 3 bases and 5 bases respectively, with 10 bases between them. The CDR3 loop is CASSLRGIETQYF. The CDR3 coding sequence is TGTGCCAGCAGTTTGAGAGGTATTGAGACCCAGTACTTC.

The gene calls are TRBV7-2 and TRBJ1-1; TRBD1 might be the D (5 bases). The V end was cut by 1 base, the J end by 2 bases, with 11 bases between. Germline V gene data show CDR1 as SGHTA and CDR2 as FQGNSA. The CDR3 runs to 15 residues. The CDR3 reads CASSLVGGDNTEAFF. The CDR3 coding sequence is TGTGCCAGCAGCTTAGTGGGAGGGGATAACACTGAAGCTTTCTTT.

The V call is TRBV18, the J call TRBJ2-7; maybe TRBD2 (5 bases). CDR1 is KGHSH and CDR2 is LQKENI in the germline V gene. Between the trimmed V and J ends, which lost 7 bases and 2 bases, there was a span of 21 bases. CDR3 length equals 16 residues. CDR3 DNA: TGTGCCAGCTTAGCGTCCGGGGTTGGTGGAACCTACGAGCAGTACTTC. As protein: CASLASGVGGTYEQYF.

The chain recombines TRBV4-1 with TRBJ2-2; D is perhaps TRBD2 (5 bases). V lost 1 base to trimming and J lost 5 bases, with 5 bases between them. CDR1 and CDR2 (germline): MGHRA, YSYEKL. The CDR3 is 13 residues long. The CDR3 DNA follows: TGCGCCAGCAGCCAAGCGGGGACCGGGGAGCTGTTTTTT. Translation: CASSQAGTGELFF.

The J gene is TRBJ2-7, the V gene TRBV5-1; D might be TRBD2 (6 bases). The CDR3 has 15 amino acids. Trimming cost V 1 base and J 7 bases, with 18 bases left between them. CDR1 is SGHRS and CDR2 is YFSETQ in the germline V gene. CDR3 residues: CASSLSRGISWEQYF. Here the CDR3 DNA reads TGCGCCAGCAGCTTGTCTCGGGGGATATCGTGGGAGCAGTACTTC.

This rearrangement joins TRBV11-2 to TRBJ2-7; 9 nucleotides line up with TRBD2. The length of the CDR3 is 15 residues. From germline, CDR1 is SGHAT and CDR2 FQNNGV. Trimming at V came to 4 bases and at J to 0 bases, leaving 4 bases not matched to a gene. CDR3 in DNA: TGTGCCAGCAGCTGGTTAGCGGGAGCCTCCTACGAGCAGTACTTC. Its protein is CASSWLAGASYEQYF.

The V and J genes are TRBV29-1 and TRBJ2-7; 7 bases align to TRBD2. CDR1 is SQVTM and CDR2 is ANQGSEA in the germline V gene. The CDR3 has 13 residues. V lost 4 bases and J lost 3; bases outside the gene matches: 6. The chain's CDR3 is CSVGREANYEQYF. Written as DNA, the CDR3 is TGCAGCGTTGGCCGGGAGGCCAACTACGAGCAGTACTTC.

This clone was counted between two and nine times. The genes are TRBV5-1 and TRBJ1-4; 7 nucleotides match TRBD1. This CDR3 region has 14 residues. Unmatched junction bases numbered 3, after V lost 0 bases and J lost 7 bases. CDR1 is SGHRS, CDR2 YFSETQ, per germline. The CDR3 loop is CASSLEGGGEKLFF. DNA of the CDR3: TGCGCCAGCAGCTTGGAAGGGGGCGGTGAAAAACTGTTTTTT.

This clone was counted only a few times. The chain employs TRBV27 and TRBJ1-1; 7 bases line up with TRBD1. The CDR3 length is 14 residues. In germline, CDR1 is MNHEY, CDR2 SMNVEV (reference sequence). V lost 5 bases, J lost 4 bases, and 7 bases stayed unmatched. The CDR3, as DNA: TGTGCCAGCAGTCGACCAGGGGGAGGCACTGAAGCTTTCTTT. Amino acid sequence: CASSRPGGGTEAFF.

This clone occurred a few times. The rearrangement links TRBV9 to TRBJ1-1; D call uncertain. Germline loops: CDR1 SGDLS, CDR2 YYNGEE. V lost 0 bases and J lost 12, with 21 bases in between. The CDR3 totals 15 residues. The CDR3 DNA reads TGTGCCAGCAGCGTAGGTTTTCAGGAGGGAAGCGAGCCTTTCTTT. Its translation: CASSVGFQEGSEPFF.

The chain links TRBV7-9 to TRBJ2-4; D possibly corresponds to TRBD2 (6 bases). The germline V and J ends were trimmed by 4 bases and 8 bases, with 12 bases remaining between them. Germline V gene lookup returns CDR1 SEHNR and CDR2 FQNEAQ (reference sequence). The CDR3 spans 13 residues. This chain's CDR3 is CASSSGLRDIQYF. Here the CDR3 DNA reads TGTGCCAGCAGCTCGGGACTCCGGGACATTCAGTACTTC.

This sequence joins TRBV9 and TRBJ2-5; possible D gene TRBD2, 6 bases. Germline CDR1 is SGDLS and CDR2 is YYNGEE. Trimming pared 0 bases from V and 5 bases from J, leaving 11 bases between. The CDR3 sequence is 14 residues long. CDR3 sequence reads: CASSVGLARETQYF. The CDR3 DNA sequence: TGTGCCAGCAGCGTAGGGCTAGCGAGGGAGACCCAGTACTTC.

This clone showed up just a few times. V is TRBV4-1 and J is TRBJ2-1; TRBD2 agrees at 12 bases. The CDR3 is 17 amino acids. The V and J ends lost 1 base and 16 bases, in that order; junction bases with no gene match: 17. Germline assignment: CDR1 MGHRA and CDR2 YSYEKL. CDR3 in amino acids: CASSQGMASGRAKPTFF. CDR3 coding DNA: TGCGCCAGCAGCCAAGGGATGGCTAGCGGGAGGGCCAAGCCGACTTTCTTC.

The genes are TRBV19 and TRBJ2-1; 8 bases line up with TRBD2. The CDR3 covers 17 residues. Germline V CDR1 and CDR2: LNHDA, SQIVND (reference sequence). The junction had 13 bases not matched to a gene; V was cut back by 4 bases and J by 5 bases. The CDR3 nucleotides are TGTGCCAGTAGTACCCCCAGCACTAGCGGAATAGACAATGAGCAGTTCTTC. The encoded protein is CASSTPSTSGIDNEQFF. Full variable domain (missing parts from reference TRBV19 and TRBJ2-1): DGGITQSPKYLFRKEGQNVTLSCEQNLNHDAMYWYRQDPGQGLRLIYYSQIVNDFQKGDIAEGYSVSREKKESFPLTVTSAQKNPTAFYLCASSTPSTSGIDNEQFFGPGTRLTVL.

The chain carries TRBV5-1 and TRBJ1-5, with no clear D. V was shortened by 0 bases and J by 1 base, with 8 bases between the two germline ends. Germline-derived CDR1 and CDR2 are SGHRS and YFSETQ. This CDR3 comprises 15 residues. The CDR3 reads CASSLGPVSNQPQHF. In DNA form, the CDR3 reads TGCGCCAGCAGCTTGGGGCCTGTCAGCAATCAGCCCCAGCATTTT.

The gene calls are TRBV5-1 and TRBJ2-7; tentatively, D is TRBD1 (6 bases). The CDR3 covers 13 residues. The V and J ends lost 5 bases and 6 bases respectively, with 15 bases between them. From germline, CDR1 is SGHRS and CDR2 YFSETQ. The CDR3 nucleotides read TGCGCCAGCAGGGATCGGACAGTAAGCGAGCAGTACTTC. This translates into CASRDRTVSEQYF.

This clone was seen a single time. The chain uses TRBV10-3 and TRBJ1-1; perhaps TRBD1 as D (6 bases). The V gene's germline CDR1 is ENHRY and CDR2 SYGVKD. V was pared by 4 bases and J by 1 base, with 10 bases between. The CDR3 has 14 amino acids. This CDR3 reads CAISGTGTNTEAFF. The CDR3 nucleotides read TGTGCCATCAGTGGAACAGGGACGAACACTGAAGCTTTCTTT.

On this clone itself: Other nucleotide sequences in the sample specify the same CDR3. The chain has TRBV7-9 and TRBJ1-1, with D unclear. This CDR3 comprises 14 residues. The V end lost 0 bases, the J end lost 2 bases, and 7 bases lay between the germline ends. Germline CDR1 is SEHNR and CDR2 is FQNEAQ (reference sequence). CDR3 DNA sequence: TGTGCCAGCAGCTTAGCGACTGGTAACACTGAAGCTTTCTTT. It yields the protein CASSLATGNTEAFF.

The chain couples TRBV10-3 to TRBJ2-7; the match to TRBD1 covers 8 bases. There are 18 residues in the CDR3. The trim removed 2 bases at V and 5 bases at J, leaving 17 bases unmatched. Germline assignment: CDR1 ENHRY and CDR2 SYGVKD. CDR3 sequence (DNA): TGTGCCATCAGTGAGAGGCAGGGGGCGATTAGTCCTTTCCACGAGCAGTACTTC. It codes for CAISERQGAISPFHEQYF.

V is TRBV10-3 and J is TRBJ1-1; D gene ambiguous. Germline-derived CDR1 and CDR2 are ENHRY and SYGVKD. The V end lost 0 bases, the J end lost 4 bases, and 12 bases lay between the germline ends. CDR3 size: 15 residues. CDR3 in DNA: TGTGCCATCAGTGAGTCCGGAGGGAAGGGCACTGAAGCTTTCTTT. It yields the protein CAISESGGKGTEAFF.

J is TRBJ2-1 and V is TRBV25-1; TRBD2 matches at 7 bases. The junction had 4 bases not matched to a gene; V was cut back by 5 bases and J by 3 bases. The CDR3 contains 14 residues. The germline V gene encodes CDR1 MGHDK and CDR2 SYGVNS. DNA for the CDR3: TGTGCCAGCAGTTCTGCGGGAGACTACAATGAGCAGTTCTTC. Translating gives CASSSAGDYNEQFF.

The rearrangement uses TRBV2 and TRBJ1-1; no clear D. Trimming left V 4 bases short and J 2 bases short, with 8 bases between. CDR1 is SNHLY, CDR2 FYNNEI, per germline. This CDR3 is built from 13 residues. The CDR3 DNA reads as TGTGCCAGCAGTGTTAGTGAAAACACTGAAGCTTTCTTT. Translated, it gives CASSVSENTEAFF.

About this clone: Other nucleotide sequences in the sample specify the same CDR3. The V and J genes are TRBV5-6 and TRBJ2-7, with 8 bases identical to TRBD1. The ends lost 4 bases at V and 4 bases at J; junction bases unmatched: 10. CDR3 length equals 15 residues. Germline CDR1 reads SGHDT; CDR2 reads YYEEEE. CDR3 DNA sequence: TGTGCCAGCAGCCCGGGGACAGGACGAATTTACGAGCAGTACTTC. Translation: CASSPGTGRIYEQYF. Together with reference TRBV5-6 and TRBJ2-7, the CDR3 gives the full variable domain: DAGVTQSPTHLIKTRGQQVTLRCSPKSGHDTVSWYQQALGQGPQFIFQYYEEEERQRGNFPDRFSGHQFPNYSSELNVNALLLGDSALYLCASSPGTGRIYEQYFGPGTRLTVT.

The V gene is TRBV2, the J gene TRBJ1-2; tentatively, D is TRBD1 (6 bases). V lost 5 bases, J lost 4 bases, and 14 bases lay in between. Germline V CDR1 and CDR2: SNHLY, FYNNEI. The CDR3 runs to 14 residues. CDR3 in amino acids: CASSPSRGLYGYTF. The CDR3 DNA follows: TGTGCCAGCAGTCCCTCCAGGGGTCTCTATGGCTACACCTTC. Together with reference TRBV2 and TRBJ1-2, the CDR3 gives the full variable domain: EPEVTQTPSHQVTQMGQEVILRCVPISNHLYFYWYRQILGQKVEFLVSFYNNEISEKSEIFDDQFSVERPDGSNFTLKIRSTKLEDSAMYFCASSPSRGLYGYTFGSGTRLTVV.

The chain recombines TRBV27 with TRBJ2-7; unclear D gene. Trimming shortened V by 5 bases and J by 3 bases, and 17 bases separated the two germline ends. Germline values: CDR1 MNHEY, CDR2 SMNVEV (reference sequence). The CDR3 spans 15 residues. The CDR3 protein is CASSPIVTELYEQYF. The CDR3 nucleotides are TGTGCCAGCAGTCCGATCGTCACGGAGCTCTACGAGCAGTACTTC.

This sequence joins TRBV13 and TRBJ2-3; 9 nucleotides align to TRBD2. V trimming: 0 bases; J trimming: 6 bases; junction bases outside the gene matches: 7. The CDR3 is 16 residues long. Germline V CDR1 and CDR2: PRHDT, FYEKMQ (reference sequence). For the CDR3, the DNA is TGTGCCAGCAGCTTAGGCCTCGCGGGAGGGAGGGATACGCAGTATTTT. Encoded protein: CASSLGLAGGRDTQYF.